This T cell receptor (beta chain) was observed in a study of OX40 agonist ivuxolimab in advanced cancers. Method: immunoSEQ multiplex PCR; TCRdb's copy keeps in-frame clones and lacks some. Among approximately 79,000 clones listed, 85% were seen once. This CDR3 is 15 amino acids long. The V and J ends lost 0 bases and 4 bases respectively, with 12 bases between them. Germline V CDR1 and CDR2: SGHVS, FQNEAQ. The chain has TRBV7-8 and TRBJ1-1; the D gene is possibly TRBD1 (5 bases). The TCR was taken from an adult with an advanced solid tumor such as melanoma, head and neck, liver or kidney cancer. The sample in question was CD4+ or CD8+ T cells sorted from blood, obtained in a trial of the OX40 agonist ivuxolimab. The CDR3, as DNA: TGTGCCAGCAGCTTAGCGGGGGGGACCACCACTGAAGCTTTCTTT. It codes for CASSLAGGTTTEAFF.